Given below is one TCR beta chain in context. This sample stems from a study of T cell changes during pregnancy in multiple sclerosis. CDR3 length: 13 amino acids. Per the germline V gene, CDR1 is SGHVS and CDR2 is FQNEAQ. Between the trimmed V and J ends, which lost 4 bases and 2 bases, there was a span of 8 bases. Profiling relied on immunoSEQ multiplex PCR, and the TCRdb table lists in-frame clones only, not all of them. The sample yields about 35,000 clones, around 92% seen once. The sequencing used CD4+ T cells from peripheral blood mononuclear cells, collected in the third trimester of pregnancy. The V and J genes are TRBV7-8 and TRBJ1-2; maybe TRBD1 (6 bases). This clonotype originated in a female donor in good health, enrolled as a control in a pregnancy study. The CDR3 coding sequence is TGTGCCAGCAGCTCCACAGGGAACTATGGCTACACCTTC. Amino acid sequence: CASSSTGNYGYTF.